The 24 T cell receptor beta chains below all came from one sample that was sequenced in a study of T cell changes during pregnancy in multiple sclerosis. Sequencing used immunoSEQ multiplex PCR; TCRdb keeps in-frame clones, though not all of them. The sample includes about 80,000 clones, 94% seen only once; the top ten take roughly 0.93%. Here the sequenced sample was peripheral blood, taken in the second trimester of pregnancy. Receptors originate from a female donor in good health, enrolled as a control in a pregnancy study.

This clone was found a few times. The rearrangement links TRBV2 to TRBJ1-1; maybe TRBD1 (6 bases). The CDR3 has 13 residues. Germline V CDR1 and CDR2: SNHLY, FYNNEI. Trimming removed 4 bases from V and 5 bases from J, with 11 bases in between. CDR3 residues: CASSAAGETEAFF. Here the CDR3 DNA reads TGTGCCAGCAGTGCGGCAGGGGAGACTGAAGCTTTCTTT.

In this sample, this clone turned up a few times. The chain employs TRBV5-1 and TRBJ1-3; no definite D call. The CDR3 length is 14 residues. Trimming took off 0 bases at V and 3 bases at J, with 7 bases between the two ends. CDR1 and CDR2 (germline): SGHRS, YFSETQ. CDR3 sequence: CASSLEPIGNTIYF. The CDR3 region has the DNA TGCGCCAGCAGCTTGGAGCCCATTGGAAACACCATATATTTT.

This sequence joins TRBV28 and TRBJ2-2, with 7 bases matching TRBD1. CDR1 is MDHEN and CDR2 is SYDVKM in the germline V gene. The CDR3 consists of 14 residues. V lost 4 bases, J lost 3 bases, and 2 bases stayed unmatched. This CDR3 reads CASSYQGDTGELFF. As DNA, the CDR3 is TGTGCCAGCAGTTACCAGGGGGACACCGGGGAGCTGTTTTTT.

The J gene is TRBJ2-3, the V gene TRBV18; 9 nucleotides match TRBD1. The CDR3 loop spans 15 amino acids. V trimming: 2 bases; J trimming: 1 base; junction bases outside the gene matches: 1. CDR1 is KGHSH, CDR2 LQKENI, per germline. CDR3 coding DNA: TGTGCCAGCTCACCAAGGGACAGGGGCACAGATACGCAGTATTTT. Translated: CASSPRDRGTDTQYF.

CDR3 region: CASSIEVAKNIQYF. CDR3 DNA: TGTGCCAGCAGCATCGAGGTAGCCAAAAACATTCAGTACTTC. V usage is TRBV6-1 and J usage is TRBJ2-4, with D hard to call. V was trimmed by 6 bases and J by 0 bases, leaving 9 bases between them. CDR3 length: 14 amino acids. CDR1 and CDR2 (germline): MNHNS, SASEGT.

The gene calls are TRBV19 and TRBJ2-3, with 12 bases lining up with TRBD2. Per germline, CDR1 LNHDA and CDR2 SQIVND (reference sequence). The CDR3 runs 14 residues. V lost 4 bases to trimming and J lost 5 bases; unmatched junction nucleotides: 1. CDR3 protein: CASSRGLAGDTQYF. CDR3 sequence (DNA): TGTGCCAGTAGTAGGGGACTAGCGGGAGATACGCAGTATTTT.

The V gene is TRBV5-5, the J gene TRBJ2-2, with D possibly TRBD2 on 8 matching bases. With 7 bases removed from V and 1 base from J, the gap between germline ends came to 29 bases. This CDR3 contains 20 residues. Germline V CDR1 and CDR2: SGHKS, YYEKEE (reference sequence). In DNA form, the CDR3 reads TGTGCCAGCGGCTCTGGACCGGGGGGGCGCAGGGGGGTGAACACCGGGGAGCTGTTTTTT. This translates into CASGSGPGGRRGVNTGELFF.

This chain joins TRBV4-1 and TRBJ1-1, with 7 nucleotides matching TRBD1. The ends lost 4 bases at V and 0 bases at J; junction bases unmatched: 11. Per germline, CDR1 MGHRA and CDR2 YSYEKL. This CDR3 region has 17 residues. The CDR3 reads CASSPIQHRGVNTEAFF. CDR3 in DNA: TGCGCCAGCAGCCCTATACAGCACAGGGGAGTGAACACTGAAGCTTTCTTT.

This chain links TRBV28 with TRBJ2-5, with 8 bases aligning to TRBD2. CDR3 length equals 14 residues. The germline CDR1 and CDR2 sequences are MDHEN and SYDVKM. V lost 5 bases to trimming and J lost 5 bases; unmatched junction nucleotides: 7. The CDR3 region is CASSPPAGVETQYF. CDR3 in DNA: TGTGCCAGCAGTCCCCCAGCGGGAGTCGAGACCCAGTACTTC. Using reference TRBV28 and TRBJ2-5 for the parts outside the CDR3, the full variable domain is DVKVTQSSRYLVKRTGEKVFLECVQDMDHENMFWYRQDPGLGLRLIYFSYDVKMKEKGDIPEGYSVSREKKERFSLILESASTNQTSMYLCASSPPAGVETQYFGPGTRLLVL.

J is TRBJ2-1 and V is TRBV6-5; 9 bases align to TRBD2. This CDR3 spans 16 amino acids. Looked up from germline, CDR1 is MNHEY and CDR2 is SVGAGI. The J segment lost 6 bases and the V segment lost 0 bases, leaving 6 bases of the junction unmatched. CDR3 loop: CASSYSGTSKFNEQFF. The CDR3 DNA is TGTGCCAGCAGTTACTCGGGGACTAGCAAATTCAATGAGCAGTTCTTC.

The V and J genes are TRBV2 and TRBJ2-7, with D perhaps TRBD2 (6 bases). Germline loops: CDR1 SNHLY, CDR2 FYNNEI. Trimming pared 6 bases from V and 6 bases from J, leaving 21 bases between. The CDR3 runs to 15 residues. The CDR3 DNA sequence: TGTGCCAGCAGCACCGACTCCCGGATCGGGGGCGAGCAGTACTTC. This codes for CASSTDSRIGGEQYF.

The chain carries TRBV5-1 and TRBJ1-2, with TRBD1 matching over 8 bases. V was clipped by 4 bases and J by 7 bases; unmatched bases: 12. This CDR3 is built from 15 residues. Germline V gene sequence: CDR1 SGHRS, CDR2 YFSETQ. CDR3 region: CASSQGQGSYLGYTF. CDR3 nucleotide sequence: TGCGCCAGCAGCCAAGGACAGGGATCATATCTTGGCTACACCTTC.

The chain links TRBV27 to TRBJ2-2, with 12 bases aligning to TRBD1. Trimming at V came to 3 bases and at J to 4 bases, leaving 6 bases not matched to a gene. The length of the CDR3 is 17 residues. Germline V CDR1 and CDR2: MNHEY, SMNVEV (reference sequence). For the CDR3, the DNA is TGTGCCAGCAGTTTCCGGGACAGGGGGCGAGGCACCGGGGAGCTGTTTTTT. It yields the protein CASSFRDRGRGTGELFF.

The V and J genes are TRBV5-4 and TRBJ2-7, with D possibly TRBD1 on 5 matching bases. This CDR3 comprises 14 residues. V lost 4 bases, J lost 0 bases, and 11 bases lay in between. Germline-derived CDR1 and CDR2 are SGHNT and YYREEE (reference sequence). CDR3 in amino acids: CASSQRQPSYEQYF. The CDR3 DNA follows: TGTGCCAGCAGCCAAAGACAGCCCTCCTACGAGCAGTACTTC.

The chain recombines TRBV2 with TRBJ2-1; D is ambiguous. This CDR3 is 13 amino acids long. CDR1 SNHLY and CDR2 FYNNEI come from the germline V gene. V lost 4 bases and J lost 4, with 8 bases in between. The CDR3 DNA reads TGTGCCAGCAGTGTGGCAGGTTACAATGAGCAGTTCTTC. As protein: CASSVAGYNEQFF.

The chain employs TRBV7-9 and TRBJ2-1, with a weak D call TRBD2 (6 bases). The CDR3 runs 11 residues. The V end lost 5 bases, the J end lost 12 bases, and 11 bases lay between the germline ends. CDR1 SEHNR and CDR2 FQNEAQ come from the germline V gene (reference sequence). CDR3 nucleotides: TGTGCCAGCAGCCGGGGGATGGGGCAGTTCTTC. Translated, it gives CASSRGMGQFF.

V gene TRBV28 combines with J gene TRBJ2-5, with 7 bases lining up with TRBD2. CDR1 and CDR2 (germline): MDHEN, SYDVKM. J was trimmed by 5 bases and V by 2 bases; bases with no gene match: 5. CDR3 length: 14 residues. The CDR3 sequence: CASSLNLGGETQYF. CDR3 bases: TGTGCCAGCAGTTTAAATTTGGGGGGGGAGACCCAGTACTTC.

The V gene is TRBV7-9, the J gene TRBJ2-7, with 7 bases matching TRBD1. The germline CDR1 and CDR2 sequences are SEHNR and FQNEAQ (reference sequence). Trimming took 2 bases from V and 3 from J; bases not matched to a gene: 4. The length of the CDR3 is 14 residues. The CDR3 region has the DNA TGTGCCAGCAGCTTACATGACAGGGACTACGAGCAGTACTTC. It translates to CASSLHDRDYEQYF.

In its sample, this clone was seen once. The rearrangement uses TRBV7-2 and TRBJ1-5, with TRBD1 matching 9 bases. The CDR3 extends over 17 amino acids. Germline CDR1 reads SGHTA; CDR2 reads FQGNSA. The J segment lost 6 bases and the V segment lost 1 base, leaving 10 bases of the junction unmatched. CDR3 loop: CASSLEKWTGELQPQHF. In DNA form, the CDR3 reads TGTGCCAGCAGCTTAGAAAAATGGACAGGGGAACTTCAGCCCCAGCATTTT.

This chain uses TRBV2 with TRBJ2-7; 7 nucleotides match TRBD1. The V gene's germline CDR1 is SNHLY and CDR2 FYNNEI. The CDR3 extends over 13 amino acids. Trimming took 10 bases from V and 6 from J; bases not matched to a gene: 12. Here the CDR3 DNA reads TGTGCCACCTTGGGGCAGGGGGACACCGAGCAGTACTTC. Encoded protein: CATLGQGDTEQYF. The full variable domain, its missing parts supplied by reference TRBV2 and TRBJ2-7, is EPEVTQTPSHQVTQMGQEVILRCVPISNHLYFYWYRQILGQKVEFLVSFYNNEISEKSEIFDDQFSVERPDGSNFTLKIRSTKLEDSAMYFCATLGQGDTEQYFGPGTRLTVT.

As DNA, the CDR3 is TGTGCCATCGGGGCCGGGACAGCGAACACCGGGGAGCTGTTTTTT. It translates to CAIGAGTANTGELFF. The V gene is TRBV10-3, the J gene TRBJ2-2, with TRBD1 matching 7 bases. The CDR3 consists of 15 residues. J was trimmed by 0 bases and V by 8 bases; bases with no gene match: 6. CDR1 and CDR2 from the germline V gene are ENHRY and SYGVKD.

This clone was observed a single time. The rearrangement links TRBV27 to TRBJ2-7; 16 bases fit TRBD2. V shed 5 bases, J shed 7 bases, and the junction held 2 bases outside the gene matches. This CDR3 is built from 14 residues. The germline CDR1 and CDR2 sequences are MNHEY and SMNVEV (reference sequence). CDR3 DNA: TGTGCCAGCAGTCCGGGACTAGCGGGAGGGGAGCAGTACTTC. Its protein is CASSPGLAGGEQYF.

This chain uses TRBV2 with TRBJ2-6; the D is unclear. V lost 5 bases to trimming and J lost 0 bases, with 14 bases between them. The CDR3 is 17 amino acids. Per the germline V gene, CDR1 is SNHLY and CDR2 is FYNNEI. Written as DNA, the CDR3 is TGTGCCAGCAGTCCTACGGCGGCATTCTCTGGGGCCAACGTCCTGACTTTC. Its translation is CASSPTAAFSGANVLTF.

This rearrangement joins TRBV27 to TRBJ1-2; 7 bases fit TRBD1. This CDR3 is 13 amino acids long. Germline V gene sequence: CDR1 MNHEY, CDR2 SMNVEV (reference sequence). The junction had 2 bases not matched to a gene; V was cut back by 2 bases and J by 5 bases. The chain's CDR3 is CASSLETGYGYTF. The DNA for the CDR3 is TGTGCCAGCAGTTTAGAGACAGGGTATGGCTACACCTTC.